This TCR beta chain was retrieved from a study of shared clonotypes between healthy human individuals (dated by TCRdb to about 2020). Regarding the study in general: Three men and two women, aged 18 to 49 years, made up the cohort. The study deeply sequenced blood TCR repertoires of roughly five healthy adults to estimate repertoire size and the extent of clonotype sharing between individuals. Different laboratories and diverse techniques were used to prepare libraries and sequence TCR repertoires, to increase sequencing depth and limit assay-specific biases. For each donor, CD4 naive and CD4 memory were each given three plates, CD8 naive was given two plates, and CD8 memory was given one plate. Per donor, leukapheresis produced somewhere between about 0.94 and 8.9 billion PBMCs.

This clone showed up just once. Its antigen has not been determined. The record has no base qualities; no much larger clone is one base away. TCR CDR3 regions were amplified from genomic DNA by multiplex PCR using the deep immunoSEQ assay. Extracted genomic DNA from each cell subset was spread evenly across all wells of several immunoSEQ 96-well plates, with each plate serving as a replicate. Each replicate PCR for sorted subsets received about 210 ng genomic DNA, equal to about 30,000 T cell genomes. The purified libraries were quantified using a Qubit 3.0 fluorometer, sized with a Bioanalyzer 2100, and then quantified again using the KAPA Library Quantification kit. Every immunoSEQ 96-well plate was sequenced on a dedicated single-read 150-cycle Illumina NextSeq 550 flow cell. For the original study's pipeline: Because the immunoSEQ output held only junctional sequences and lacked quality scores, the filtering could not match the filtering applied to full-length reads. To assign V/J genes and CDR3, sequences were annotated against IMGT germline references using PyIR, a Python wrapper for IgBLAST v1.9. Reads with weak V/J assignments (E-value above 1e-6), missing CDR3, stop codons, out-of-frame junctions, or ambiguous translated residues were removed. A V3J clonotype was defined by an identical inferred V gene, J gene, and CDR3 amino acid sequence. Percentage overlap between repertoires was computed as shared unique clonotypes divided by the size of the smaller repertoire. RTK rarefaction, the Chao1 estimator, and Recon v2.1 estimates of unobserved clonotypes were used to assess repertoire richness. For all TCRbeta clonotypes obtained by the gDNA method from four donors, generation probabilities were computed with OLGA. TCRdb took this table from immuneACCESS and kept in-frame rearrangements with V and J called. Such tables lack part of the clones; where checked against another copy, unresolved V genes explain under half of the gap, and the rest is unexplained. The V and J calls and the clone size are those of that table, but D and trimming were determined from the DNA. In all, the sample holds roughly 600,000 clones, and roughly 98% of those were seen once. The top ten hold 0.3% of the sample.

V sheds 2 bases and J sheds 1 base, leaving 5 bases between their ends. The CDR3 starts with the cysteine, ends with the phenylalanine, and has 13 residues. Only the CDR3 region is kept as DNA, spanning 39 bases read in frame from base 1. The germline V gene encodes CDR1 MGHRA and CDR2 YSYEKL. Study-wide findings and limitations: Estimated clonotype richness was generally larger for naive than for memory subsets. Only blood was sampled, and tissue TCR repertoires likely differ from those in blood. Because the study included a small number of donors, the genetic and exposure-history diversity represented was limited. Rarefaction of sorted-subset datasets indicated incomplete sequencing despite the large sequencing depth. Sharing across several donors was observed for about 5% of naive CD4, 3.5% of naive CD8, 2.3% of memory CD4, and about 0.4% of memory CD8 clonotypes. Compared with non-shared clonotypes, clonotypes shared by all four sorted-subset donors had higher generation probabilities. Based on pairwise subsampling, the degree of clonotype sharing among donors was expected to be affected by sequencing depth.

CD8 naive samples consisted of CD45RO-negative cells that were positively selected for CCR7, yielding a CD45RA+CCR7+ population without TemRA cells. Donors were healthy HIV-negative adults with no recently reported acute infections or vaccinations. All donors were Caucasian adults living in Nashville, Tennessee, USA. Blood was collected by leukapheresis, and PBMCs were isolated by Ficoll-Histopaque density gradient centrifugation and then cryopreserved in liquid nitrogen vapor phase. Purity and quantity of every magnetically sorted T cell population were checked by analytical flow cytometry. Genomic DNA was isolated from each sorted fraction and quantified by UV absorbance on a Nanodrop 2000c.

The specimen sequenced was naive CD8+ T cells sorted from blood. Explained via the paper, the cell subset or site label denotes: CD45RA+CCR7+. The V and J genes are TRBV4-1 and TRBJ1-1; the D gene is unclear. The sequence was collected from a young man in good health. The DNA is TGCGCCAGCAGCCAAATGCGGAACACTGAAGCTTTCTTT. Translation gives CASSQMRNTEAFF.